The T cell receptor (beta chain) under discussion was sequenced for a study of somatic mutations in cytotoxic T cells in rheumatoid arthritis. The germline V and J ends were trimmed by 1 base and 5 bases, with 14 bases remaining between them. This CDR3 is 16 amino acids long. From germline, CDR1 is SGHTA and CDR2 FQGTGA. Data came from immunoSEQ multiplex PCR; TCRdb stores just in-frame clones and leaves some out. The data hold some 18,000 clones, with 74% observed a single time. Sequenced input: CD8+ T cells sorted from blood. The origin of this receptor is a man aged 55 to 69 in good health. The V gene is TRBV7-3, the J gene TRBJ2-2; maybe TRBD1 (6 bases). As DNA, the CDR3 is TGTGCCAGCAGCTTAAACGGCCCAGGGGATACCGGGGAGCTGTTTTTT. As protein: CASSLNGPGDTGELFF.